The TCR beta chain under discussion was sequenced for a study of tumor-infiltrating lymphocytes in primary liver carcinoma. Germline values: CDR1 MDHEN, CDR2 SYDVKM. The CDR3 consists of 12 residues. Trimming removed 4 bases from V and 2 bases from J, with 6 bases in between. Researchers generated TCR beta cDNA from approximately 520 ng of total RNA, relying on a constant-region primer. Researchers made the TCR beta libraries by running three nested multiplex PCR rounds with slightly modified ARM-PCR. A C-beta reverse primer was combined with TRBV1-TRBV30 forward primers in the first two PCR rounds, and each round had 10 cycles. One entry per CDR3 protein results from TCRdb running MiXCR on the multiplex PCR reads. Of about 300,000 distinct CDR3 sequences detected, around three fifths appear once; the ten largest clones hold about 8.4%. Germline DNA was also extracted, and blood RNA derived from unsorted whole blood.

The sample comprised peripheral blood. This clonotype was sampled from a man aged 40-49 years with primary liver carcinoma and hepatitis B virus infection. The genes are TRBV28 and TRBJ2-7; D gene ambiguous. CDR3 amino acids: CASSSAAYEQYF. As DNA, the CDR3 is TGTGCCAGCAGTTCCGCCGCCTACGAGCAGTACTTC.